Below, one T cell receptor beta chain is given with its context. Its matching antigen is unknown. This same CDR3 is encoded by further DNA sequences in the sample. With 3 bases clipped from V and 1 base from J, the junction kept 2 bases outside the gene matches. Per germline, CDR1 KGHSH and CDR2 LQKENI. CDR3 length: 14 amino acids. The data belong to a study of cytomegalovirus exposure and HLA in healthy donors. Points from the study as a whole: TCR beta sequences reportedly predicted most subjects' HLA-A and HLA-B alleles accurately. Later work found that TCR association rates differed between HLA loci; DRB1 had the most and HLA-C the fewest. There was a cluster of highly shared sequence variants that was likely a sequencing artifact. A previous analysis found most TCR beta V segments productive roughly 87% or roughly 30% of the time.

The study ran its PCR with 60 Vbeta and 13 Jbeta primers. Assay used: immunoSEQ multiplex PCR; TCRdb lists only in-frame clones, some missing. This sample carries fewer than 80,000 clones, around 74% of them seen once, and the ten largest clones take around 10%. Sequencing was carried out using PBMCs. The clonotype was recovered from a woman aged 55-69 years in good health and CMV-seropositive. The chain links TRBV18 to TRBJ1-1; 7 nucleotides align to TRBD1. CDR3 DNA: TGTGCCAGCTCACCGAGACAGGGGAACACTGAAGCTTTCTTT. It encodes CASSPRQGNTEAFF.